These 2 T cell receptor beta chains share one sample of origin, sequenced in a study of blood T cell repertoires in COVID-19. Libraries were prepared by immunoSEQ multiplex PCR; TCRdb keeps only in-frame clonotypes and omits some of them. This table holds about 310,000 clones, approximately 89% found once. Sequenced material: PBMCs or T cells enriched from blood (not recorded which). The source is a woman aged 25 to 39 who had recovered from COVID-19.

The chain couples TRBV6-5 to TRBJ1-1; 7 bases are shared with TRBD1. Germline CDR1 and CDR2: MNHEY and SVGAGI. The CDR3 sequence is 13 residues long. V gave up 2 bases and J gave up 7 bases; unmatched junction bases: 4. The DNA for the CDR3 is TGTGCCAGCAGTTACCGGGGACAGTTTGAAGCTTTCTTT. Protein product: CASSYRGQFEAFF.

The rearrangement uses TRBV6-5 and TRBJ2-3, with D maybe TRBD1 (5 bases). This CDR3 contains 15 residues. Germline V gene lookup returns CDR1 MNHEY and CDR2 SVGAGI. The ends were cut back, 3 bases at V and 3 bases at J, with 13 bases in the middle. The CDR3 loop is CASSYAGYSTDTQYF. The CDR3 nucleotides read TGTGCCAGCAGTTATGCAGGGTATAGTACAGATACGCAGTATTTT.